This entry lists 31 T cell receptor beta chains sequenced from one sample in a study of yellow fever vaccine responses in identical twins. TCRdb independently ran MiXCR on the RT-PCR reads; one entry per CDR3 protein. The sample holds around 5,800 distinct CDR3 sequences, 77% seen once. Sequencing was performed on T cells from blood (PBMCs), unsorted or a sorted subset (not recorded which), taken before or after yellow fever vaccination (not recorded which). The receptors were sampled from a woman aged 18-35 years who received the yellow fever vaccine.

The chain recombines TRBV20-1 with TRBJ1-1; 8 bases align to TRBD1. The CDR3 is made up of 13 amino acids. J lost 4 bases, V lost 2 bases, and 3 bases had no gene match. Germline lookup yields CDR1 DFQATT and CDR2 SNEGSKA (reference sequence). Here the CDR3 reads CSARKDRVTEAFF. As DNA, the CDR3 is TGCAGTGCTAGAAAGGACAGGGTCACTGAAGCTTTCTTT.

The chain employs TRBV18 and TRBJ2-5; the D is unclear. Trimming stripped 1 base from V and 4 bases from J, with 10 bases between. The CDR3 has 14 amino acids. Germline CDR1 reads KGHSH; CDR2 reads LQKENI. In DNA form, the CDR3 reads TGTGCCAGCTCACCACTGGCCAGCTCAGAGACCCAGTACTTC. It yields the protein CASSPLASSETQYF.

This rearrangement joins TRBV18 to TRBJ1-1; 8 nucleotides line up with TRBD1. V lost 2 bases, J lost 1 base, and 6 bases stayed unmatched. From germline, CDR1 is KGHSH and CDR2 LQKENI. The CDR3 sequence is 16 residues long. CDR3 coding DNA: TGTGCCAGCTCACCAATGGGACAGGCTGGGAACACTGAAGCTTTCTTT. Residues: CASSPMGQAGNTEAFF.

The chain links TRBV4-1 to TRBJ2-7, with 7 positions matching TRBD1. Germline lookup yields CDR1 MGHRA and CDR2 YSYEKL. The CDR3 sequence is 16 residues long. J lost 4 bases, V lost 1 base, and 10 bases had no gene match. The CDR3 sequence: CASSQAGTASPYEQYF. CDR3 sequence (DNA): TGCGCCAGCAGCCAAGCCGGGACAGCGAGCCCTTACGAGCAGTACTTC.

The chain employs TRBV20-1 and TRBJ2-3, with 9 bases fitting TRBD2. The CDR3 has 14 amino acids. V was pared by 5 bases and J by 2 bases, with 5 bases of the junction left unmatched. The germline CDR1 and CDR2 sequences are DFQATT and SNEGSKA (reference sequence). Here the CDR3 reads CSAPSGGNTDTQYF. DNA of the CDR3: TGCAGTGCTCCCAGCGGGGGGAACACAGATACGCAGTATTTT.

The rearrangement joins TRBV11-1 to TRBJ2-1; tentative D call: TRBD1 (6 bases). Looked up from germline, CDR1 is SGHAT and CDR2 is FQDESV (reference sequence). V shed 3 bases and J shed 5 bases, with 17 bases lying between them. The CDR3 sequence is 16 residues long. The CDR3 DNA reads as TGTGCCAGCAGCTTGGGCTCCGGGACACCAAACAATGAGCAGTTCTTC. Its protein product is CASSLGSGTPNNEQFF.

This clonotype came up once. The V gene is TRBV18, the J gene TRBJ1-1, with D possibly matching TRBD1 (5 bases). Germline V gene sequence: CDR1 KGHSH, CDR2 LQKENI. V was clipped by 0 bases and J by 8 bases, with 16 bases between them. The CDR3 is 15 residues long. CDR3 protein: CASSPPGGLQGEAFF. DNA of the CDR3: TGTGCCAGCTCACCACCGGGGGGGTTGCAGGGCGAAGCTTTCTTT.

The rearrangement uses TRBV12-3 or TRBV12-4 and TRBJ1-1; no firm D call. CDR3 length: 14 amino acids. Trimming took off 3 bases at V and 4 bases at J, with 12 bases between the two ends. The CDR3 region is CASSFLLPSTEAFF. The CDR3 bases are TGTGCCAGCAGTTTTCTCCTGCCGAGCACTGAAGCTTTCTTT.

The chain has TRBV12-3 or TRBV12-4 and TRBJ2-3; D unresolved. CDR3 size: 14 residues. Trimming removed 3 bases from V and 5 bases from J, with 12 bases in between. In nucleotides, the CDR3 is TGTGCCAGCAGTTTGAGCCGTCGCCTAGATACGCAGTATTTT. This encodes CASSLSRRLDTQYF.

The V call is TRBV25-1, the J call TRBJ2-1, with unresolved D. The CDR3 extends over 15 amino acids. The germline CDR1 and CDR2 sequences are MGHDK and SYGVNS. The V end was cut by 4 bases, the J end by 0 bases, with 10 bases between. The CDR3 loop reads CASSGPPSSYNEQFF. The CDR3 DNA reads TGTGCCAGCAGTGGGCCCCCGAGCTCCTACAATGAGCAGTTCTTC.

The chain carries TRBV2 and TRBJ1-1; a possible D gene is TRBD1 (5 bases). Germline V gene sequence: CDR1 SNHLY, CDR2 FYNNEI. Trimming took off 7 bases at V and 4 bases at J, with 13 bases between the two ends. The CDR3 is 13 residues long. This chain's CDR3 is CASKGTIFTEAFF. For the CDR3, the DNA is TGTGCCAGCAAGGGGACGATTTTCACTGAAGCTTTCTTT.

J is TRBJ2-3 and V is TRBV12-3 or TRBV12-4, with 8 nucleotides matching TRBD1. V gave up 6 bases and J gave up 4 bases; unmatched junction bases: 9. CDR3 size: 15 residues. The CDR3 reads CASSTPGGASDTQYF. The CDR3 region has the DNA TGTGCCAGCAGCACACCAGGGGGCGCATCAGATACGCAGTATTTT.

The genes are TRBV5-1 and TRBJ2-1, with D hard to call. The germline V gene encodes CDR1 SGHRS and CDR2 YFSETQ. V shed 5 bases and J shed 6 bases, with 6 bases lying between them. The CDR3 is 11 residues long. CDR3 residues: CASRSANEQFF. The DNA for the CDR3 is TGCGCCAGCAGATCGGCCAATGAGCAGTTCTTC.

V and J are TRBV27 and TRBJ2-7, with TRBD2 identical over 12 bases. There are 15 residues in the CDR3. Losses at the gene ends were 3 bases for V and 4 bases for J; bases not matched to a gene: 4. CDR1 and CDR2 from the germline V gene are MNHEY and SMNVEV (reference sequence). The CDR3 is CASSFILAGGYEQYF. The CDR3 nucleotides are TGTGCCAGCAGTTTTATTCTAGCGGGAGGGTACGAGCAGTACTTC.

V is TRBV23-1 and J is TRBJ2-1; perhaps D is TRBD1 or TRBD2 (5 bases each). TRBV23-1 is known as an ORF, though its function is uncertain. Trimming left V 5 bases short and J 0 bases short, with 5 bases between. This CDR3 is built from 13 residues. The CDR3 loop reads CASSGGSYNEQFF. The CDR3 DNA reads TGCGCCAGCAGTGGGGGCTCCTACAATGAGCAGTTCTTC.

The chain is built from TRBV28 and TRBJ2-7, with 9 bases matching TRBD2. Trimming took 5 bases from V and 0 from J; bases not matched to a gene: 2. The CDR3 runs to 14 residues. From germline, CDR1 is MDHEN and CDR2 SYDVKM. Here the CDR3 DNA reads TGTGCCAGCAGTCTAGCGGGACACTCCTACGAGCAGTACTTC. Residues: CASSLAGHSYEQYF.

This clonotype was seen more than once but under ten times. The junction and the germline gene differ at one end; a read error may be behind it. The chain uses TRBV7-3 and TRBJ2-3; unclear D gene. The V gene's germline CDR1 is SGHTA and CDR2 FQGTGA. This CDR3 has 15 amino acids. The CDR3 DNA sequence: TGTGCCAGCAGCTCCAAACGAGCTCTGAAGGATACGCAATATTTT. Translation gives CASSSKRALKDTQYF.

The chain couples TRBV7-6 to TRBJ2-5; 8 bases agree with TRBD1. Germline assignment: CDR1 SGHVS and CDR2 FNYEAQ. Trimming removed 2 bases from V and 5 bases from J; junction bases left unmatched: 7. This CDR3 spans 15 amino acids. DNA for the CDR3: TGTGCCAGCAGCTTAAGGGCAGGGGGCGGTGAGACCCAGTACTTC. Translating gives CASSLRAGGGETQYF.

The chain uses TRBV18 and TRBJ2-1; 8 nucleotides line up with TRBD1. Per the germline V gene, CDR1 is KGHSH and CDR2 is LQKENI. The V segment lost 6 bases and the J segment 7 bases; nucleotides outside the gene matches: 11. The CDR3 length is 15 residues. CDR3 sequence (DNA): TGTGCCAGCTCTCCAGGACAGGGAAGTAGGAATGAGCAGTTCTTC. It translates to CASSPGQGSRNEQFF.

The V and J genes are TRBV15 and TRBJ1-2, with D perhaps TRBD1 (6 bases). CDR1 is LNHNV, CDR2 YYDKDF, per germline (reference sequence). This CDR3 is 16 amino acids long. V was trimmed by 3 bases and J by 0 bases, leaving 14 bases between them. The CDR3 reads CATSRQTGPANYGYTF. The CDR3 bases are TGTGCCACCAGCAGGCAGACAGGCCCGGCTAACTATGGCTACACCTTC.

The chain is built from TRBV3-1 and TRBJ2-1, with 9 bases aligning to TRBD2. The CDR3 runs 15 residues. V lost 4 bases and J lost 4; bases outside the gene matches: 5. Germline V gene data show CDR1 as LGHDT and CDR2 as YNNKEL (reference sequence). The CDR3 DNA reads as TGTGCCAGCAGCCTGACTAGCGGAGGATACAATGAGCAGTTCTTC. It translates to CASSLTSGGYNEQFF.

The chain uses TRBV19 and TRBJ2-1, with D tentatively TRBD2 (6 bases). CDR1 LNHDA and CDR2 SQIVND come from the germline V gene (reference sequence). This CDR3 has 16 amino acids. Trimming pared 9 bases from V and 9 bases from J, leaving 27 bases between. The CDR3 reads CASSSRWGGTVGEQFF. The CDR3 DNA reads TGTGCCAGCAGTTCGAGATGGGGCGGGACGGTAGGTGAGCAGTTCTTC. Full variable domain (remainder filled in from reference TRBV19 and TRBJ2-1): DGGITQSPKYLFRKEGQNVTLSCEQNLNHDAMYWYRQDPGQGLRLIYYSQIVNDFQKGDIAEGYSVSREKKESFPLTVTSAQKNPTAFYLCASSSRWGGTVGEQFFGPGTRLTVL.

This chain joins TRBV29-1 and TRBJ2-7; TRBD1 matches at 9 bases. Trimming removed 7 bases from V and 5 bases from J; junction bases left unmatched: 9. Germline assignment: CDR1 SQVTM and CDR2 ANQGSEA. The CDR3 totals 13 residues. The CDR3 bases are TGCAGCGCCGGGACAGGGTTTATCGACGAGCAGTACTTC. Residues: CSAGTGFIDEQYF.

The chain joins TRBV11-1 to TRBJ2-2; possibly TRBD1 or TRBD2 for D (6 bases each). This CDR3 spans 16 amino acids. Trimming cost V 1 base and J 3 bases, with 12 bases left between them. Germline loops: CDR1 SGHAT, CDR2 FQDESV (reference sequence). The CDR3, as DNA: TGTGCCAGCAGCTTAGGGGGGGCGCCGGACACCGGGGAGCTGTTTTTT. This translates into CASSLGGAPDTGELFF.

The rearrangement joins TRBV29-1 to TRBJ2-7, with 7 bases that match TRBD2. Germline V gives CDR1 SQVTM, CDR2 ANQGSEA. The CDR3 is 13 residues long. V shed 6 bases, J shed 2 bases, and the junction held 7 bases outside the gene matches. The CDR3 is CSVETSQTYEQYF. The CDR3 bases are TGCAGCGTGGAGACTAGCCAAACCTACGAGCAGTACTTC.

J is TRBJ2-2 and V is TRBV10-1; no clear D gene. Germline loops: CDR1 WNHNN, CDR2 SYGVQD (reference sequence). This CDR3 is built from 17 residues. The germline V and J ends were trimmed by 2 bases and 4 bases, with 17 bases remaining between them. The CDR3 region is CASSESIPWDGTGELFF. CDR3 DNA: TGCGCCAGCAGTGAGAGCATTCCTTGGGATGGCACCGGGGAGCTGTTTTTT.

The chain uses TRBV13 and TRBJ2-1; D might be TRBD1 (6 bases). The V gene lost 7 bases and the J gene lost 6 bases, with 25 bases spanning the gap. CDR1 and CDR2 (germline): PRHDT, FYEKMQ (reference sequence). This CDR3 spans 17 amino acids. The CDR3 protein is CASTLTPGTGLGNEQFF. The DNA of the CDR3 is TGTGCCAGCACCCTGACCCCGGGAACAGGGTTGGGCAATGAGCAGTTCTTC.

The chain has TRBV18 and TRBJ2-5; 8 bases are a match to TRBD1. J lost 3 bases, V lost 0 bases, and 6 bases had no gene match. The CDR3 extends over 16 amino acids. The V gene's germline CDR1 is KGHSH and CDR2 LQKENI. The CDR3 here is CASSPPGTGTKETQYF. In nucleotides, the CDR3 is TGTGCCAGCTCACCACCGGGGACAGGTACCAAAGAGACCCAGTACTTC.

The chain joins TRBV28 to TRBJ1-1; D uncertain. The CDR3 totals 14 residues. Looked up from germline, CDR1 is MDHEN and CDR2 is SYDVKM. V was shortened by 3 bases and J by 0 bases, with 8 bases between the two germline ends. The CDR3 bases are TGTGCCAGCAGTTTGTGGCAGGTGAACACTGAAGCTTTCTTT. Protein: CASSLWQVNTEAFF.

V and J are TRBV15 and TRBJ2-2, with TRBD2 identical over 7 bases. CDR3 length: 15 residues. The trim removed 8 bases at V and 3 bases at J, leaving 9 bases unmatched. The germline V gene encodes CDR1 LNHNV and CDR2 YYDKDF (reference sequence). The CDR3 DNA is TGTGCCACCGGTCGGACTAGTCGGGACACCGGGGAGCTGTTTTTT. Protein: CATGRTSRDTGELFF.

The chain carries TRBV10-3 and TRBJ2-1, with TRBD2 as a possible D gene (6 bases). The CDR3 is 15 amino acids. With 6 bases removed from V and 3 bases from J, the gap between germline ends came to 15 bases. Germline CDR1 is ENHRY and CDR2 is SYGVKD. CDR3 amino acids: CAIRGDFSFYNEQFF. CDR3 nucleotide sequence: TGTGCCATCAGGGGGGACTTCAGCTTCTACAATGAGCAGTTCTTC.